Sequencing of this TCR beta chain was carried out in a study of CD39 and CD103 CD8 tumor-infiltrating T cells. This CDR3 is 12 amino acids long. Trimming left V 3 bases short and J 2 bases short, with 4 bases between. The V gene's germline CDR1 is MDHEN and CDR2 SYDVKM. TCRdb's copy holds only in-frame clones and misses some; the assay was immunoSEQ multiplex PCR. The data contain under 20,000 clones, about 89% of them singletons. The source is a human donor with head and neck squamous cell carcinoma. The chain couples TRBV28 to TRBJ1-1; no definite D call. Sequenced: CD8+ T cells sorted from blood. This sample's subset: total memory CD8 T cells (CD45RA-CCR7+/-) from blood or uninvolved lymph node. Here the CDR3 DNA reads TGTGCCAGCAGTTTTGGAAACACTGAAGCTTTCTTT. This translates into CASSFGNTEAFF. Using reference TRBV28 and TRBJ1-1 for the parts outside the CDR3, the full variable domain is DVKVTQSSRYLVKRTGEKVFLECVQDMDHENMFWYRQDPGLGLRLIYFSYDVKMKEKGDIPEGYSVSREKKERFSLILESASTNQTSMYLCASSFGNTEAFFGQGTRLTVV.